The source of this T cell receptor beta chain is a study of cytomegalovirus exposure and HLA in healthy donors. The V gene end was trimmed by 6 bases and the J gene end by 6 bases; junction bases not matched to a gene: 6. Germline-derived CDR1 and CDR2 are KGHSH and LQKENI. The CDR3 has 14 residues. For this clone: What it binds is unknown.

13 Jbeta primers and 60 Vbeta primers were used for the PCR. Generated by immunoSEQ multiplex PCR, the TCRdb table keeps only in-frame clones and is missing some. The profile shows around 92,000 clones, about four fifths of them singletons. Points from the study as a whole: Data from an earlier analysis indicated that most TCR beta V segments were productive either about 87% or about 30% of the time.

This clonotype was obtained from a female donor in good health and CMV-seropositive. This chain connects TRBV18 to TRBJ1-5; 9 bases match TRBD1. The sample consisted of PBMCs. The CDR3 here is CASSTQGALQPQHF. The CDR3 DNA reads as TGTGCCAGCTCCACACAGGGGGCCCTTCAGCCCCAGCATTTT.